This T cell receptor beta chain was identified during a study of identical twins. TCRdb reprocessed the 5' RACE reads via MiXCR and lists one record per CDR3 protein. The data contain 600,000 to 800,000 distinct CDR3 sequences, 21% of them seen just once; the ten biggest clones take up around 4.5%. V shed 0 bases and J shed 7 bases, with 4 bases lying between them. Germline-derived CDR1 and CDR2 are SGHRS and YFSETQ. CDR3 length: 12 amino acids. Study observations and caveats: With monozygotic twins, out-of-frame TCR alpha sharing exceeded what models estimated. Analyses based on zero insertions could be partly confounded by invariant MAIT and iNKT cells.

Ten or more counts support this clonotype. Its matching antigen is unknown. This sample also appeared in a second study, on T cells expressing NK-cell markers.

The chain carries TRBV5-1 and TRBJ2-2; D unresolved. The TCR originated in a woman younger than 30 in good health. The source material was PBMCs. The CDR3 bases are TGCGCCAGCAGCTTGGCCCTCGGGGAGCTGTTTTTT. It specifies CASSLALGELFF.